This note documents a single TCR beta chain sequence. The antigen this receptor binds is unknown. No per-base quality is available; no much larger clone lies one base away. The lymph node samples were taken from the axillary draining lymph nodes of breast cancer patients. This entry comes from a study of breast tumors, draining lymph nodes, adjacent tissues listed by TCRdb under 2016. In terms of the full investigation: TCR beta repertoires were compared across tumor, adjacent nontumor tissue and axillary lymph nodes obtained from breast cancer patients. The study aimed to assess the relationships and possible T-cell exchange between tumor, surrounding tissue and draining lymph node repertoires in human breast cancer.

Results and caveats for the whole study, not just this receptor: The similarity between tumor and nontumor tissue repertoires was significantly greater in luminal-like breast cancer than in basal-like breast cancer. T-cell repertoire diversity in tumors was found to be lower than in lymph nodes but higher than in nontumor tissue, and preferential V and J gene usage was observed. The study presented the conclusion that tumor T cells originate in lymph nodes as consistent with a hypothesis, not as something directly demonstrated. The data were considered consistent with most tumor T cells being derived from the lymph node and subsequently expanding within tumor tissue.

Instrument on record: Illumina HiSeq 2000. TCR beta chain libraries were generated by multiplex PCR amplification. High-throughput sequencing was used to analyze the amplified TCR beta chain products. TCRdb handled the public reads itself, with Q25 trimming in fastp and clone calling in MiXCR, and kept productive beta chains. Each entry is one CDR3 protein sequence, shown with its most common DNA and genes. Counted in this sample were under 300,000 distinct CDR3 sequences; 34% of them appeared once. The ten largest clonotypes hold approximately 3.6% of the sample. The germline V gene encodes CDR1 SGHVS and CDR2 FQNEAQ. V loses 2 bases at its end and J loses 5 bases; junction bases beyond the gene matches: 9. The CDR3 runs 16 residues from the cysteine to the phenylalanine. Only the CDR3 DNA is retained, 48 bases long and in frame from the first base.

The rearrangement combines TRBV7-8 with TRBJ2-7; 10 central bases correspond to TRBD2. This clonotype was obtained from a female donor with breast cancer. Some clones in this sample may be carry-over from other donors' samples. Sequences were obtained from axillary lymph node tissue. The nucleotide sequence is TGTGCCAGCAGCTTAAGGGGGACTAGCGAGAAGCACGAGCAGTACTTC. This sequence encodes CASSLRGTSEKHEQYF.